This paragraph reports one T cell receptor (beta chain). In germline, CDR1 is MNHEY, CDR2 SMNVEV (reference sequence). The J segment lost 5 bases and the V segment lost 4 bases, leaving 12 bases of the junction unmatched. The CDR3 has 18 residues. The data are from a study of T cell changes during pregnancy in multiple sclerosis. The method was immunoSEQ multiplex PCR; TCRdb's version includes in-frame clones alone and lacks a portion of them. The top ten clones hold about 1.6% of a sample with under 110,000 clones, under 95% of them seen once. The rearrangement uses TRBV27 and TRBJ2-7; 15 nucleotides line up with TRBD2. This TCR was recovered from a female donor with multiple sclerosis, enrolled in a pregnancy study. The sequences come from peripheral blood, collected before pregnancy. The CDR3 sequence: CASSSLIGTSGRINEQYF. The CDR3 DNA follows: TGTGCCAGCAGTTCCTTGATCGGGACTAGCGGGAGGATTAACGAGCAGTACTTC.